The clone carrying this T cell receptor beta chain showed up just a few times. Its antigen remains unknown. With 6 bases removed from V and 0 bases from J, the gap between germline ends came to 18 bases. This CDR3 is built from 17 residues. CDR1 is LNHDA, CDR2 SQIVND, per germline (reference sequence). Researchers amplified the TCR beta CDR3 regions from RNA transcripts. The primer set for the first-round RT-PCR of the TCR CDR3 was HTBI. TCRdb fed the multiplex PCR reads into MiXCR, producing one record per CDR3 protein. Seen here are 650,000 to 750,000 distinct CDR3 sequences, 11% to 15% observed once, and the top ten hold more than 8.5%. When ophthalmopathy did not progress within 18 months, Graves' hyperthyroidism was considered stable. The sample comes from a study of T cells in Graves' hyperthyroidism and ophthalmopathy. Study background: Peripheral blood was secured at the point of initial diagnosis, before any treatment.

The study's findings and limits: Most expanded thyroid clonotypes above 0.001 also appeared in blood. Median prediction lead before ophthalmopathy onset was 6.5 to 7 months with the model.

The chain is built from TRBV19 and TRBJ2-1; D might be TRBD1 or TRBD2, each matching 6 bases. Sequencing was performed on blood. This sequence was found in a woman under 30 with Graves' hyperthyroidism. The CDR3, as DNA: TGTGCCAGTAGGGAGGGGGTGAGCGGGTACTCCTACAATGAGCAGTTCTTC. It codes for CASREGVSGYSYNEQFF.